Following are 5 T cell receptor beta chains from one sample sequenced in a study of blood T cells in healthy people across ages. For the second PCR, which ran for about 6 to 11 cycles, a sample-barcoded 5' primer and a J-beta primer mix were used. TCRdb fed the 5' RACE reads into MiXCR, producing one record per CDR3 protein. The data hold some 790,000 distinct CDR3 sequences, with 25% to 30% observed a single time. Sequencing was carried out using blood. The receptors were sampled from a woman of 80 years or more in good health.

In this sample, this clonotype turned up a few times. V and J are TRBV6-5 and TRBJ1-5; 7 bases are shared with TRBD1. The CDR3 covers 15 residues. With V trimmed by 5 bases and J by 7 bases, 11 bases remained unmatched. The germline V gene encodes CDR1 MNHEY and CDR2 SVGAGI. The CDR3 DNA sequence: TGTGCCAGCAGTCCGACAGGGCTTGGGGGCCAGCCCCAGCATTTT. As protein: CASSPTGLGGQPQHF.

The sample holds many counts of this clonotype. This chain connects TRBV30 to TRBJ1-2; TRBD1 is a possible D gene (5 bases). The germline gives CDR1 GTSNPN, CDR2 SVGIG (reference sequence). The V end was cut by 3 bases, the J end by 4 bases, with 15 bases between. This CDR3 is built from 14 residues. Here the CDR3 DNA reads TGTGCCTGGAGCCGGGGGGTCGAAATCTATGGCTACACCTTC. It yields the protein CAWSRGVEIYGYTF.

The table lists this clonotype with many counts. The chain has TRBV6-1 and TRBJ2-1; 11 bases map to TRBD2. The CDR3 spans 16 residues. V lost 5 bases, J lost 2 bases, and 5 bases stayed unmatched. Germline loops: CDR1 MNHNS, CDR2 SASEGT. The CDR3: CASSIAGGATYNEQFF. CDR3 DNA sequence: TGTGCCAGCAGTATAGCGGGGGGGGCGACCTACAATGAGCAGTTCTTC.

The chain joins TRBV20-1 to TRBJ2-5; tentatively, D is TRBD1 or TRBD2 (5 bases each). Germline V lookup: CDR1 DFQATT, CDR2 SNEGSKA (reference sequence). This CDR3 is built from 13 residues. With 4 bases removed from V and 5 bases from J, the gap between germline ends came to 14 bases. CDR3 in DNA: TGCAGTGCTACCTCCACCTGGGGGGAGACCCAGTACTTC. Translating gives CSATSTWGETQYF.

This clonotype was seen repeatedly, ten times or more. The rearrangement joins TRBV18 to TRBJ2-7; D remains unclear. V lost 6 bases and J lost 5, with 8 bases in between. Germline V gives CDR1 KGHSH, CDR2 LQKENI. The CDR3 length is 11 residues. The CDR3 region is CASSTTDEQYF. DNA for the CDR3: TGTGCCAGCTCCACAACCGACGAGCAGTACTTC.